The 10 T cell receptor beta chains below all came from one sample that was sequenced in a study of OX40 agonist ivuxolimab in advanced cancers. To prepare the library, the immunoSEQ multiplex PCR assay was applied. What TCRdb holds here is the immuneACCESS table cut down to in-frame rearrangements. Part of the clones is not present; checked against another copy, under half of the missing clones reflect an unresolved V gene, and the others are unexplained. The sample table holds about 39,000 clones, of which around nine tenths were seen once. 22% of the sample is held by the ten biggest clonotypes. The material sequenced was CD4+ or CD8+ T cells sorted from blood, taken in a trial of the OX40 agonist ivuxolimab. The receptors were sampled from an adult with an advanced solid tumor such as melanoma, head and neck, liver or kidney cancer.

The chain uses TRBV19 and TRBJ2-7, with D possibly matching TRBD2 (5 bases). V lost 6 bases to trimming and J lost 6 bases, with 18 bases between them. The CDR3 consists of 14 residues. Germline loops: CDR1 LNHDA, CDR2 SQIVND (reference sequence). CDR3 DNA sequence: TGTGCCAGTAGCCACGGAGGTCTTGGCGGCGAGCAGTACTTC. Residues: CASSHGGLGGEQYF.

CDR3: CASSQDSLAVDNEQFF. For the CDR3, the DNA is TGTGCCAGCAGCCAAGACTCCCTAGCGGTCGACAATGAGCAGTTCTTC. This chain connects TRBV4-2 to TRBJ2-1; 7 nucleotides match TRBD2. Per germline, CDR1 LGHNA and CDR2 YNFKEQ. Trimming removed 0 bases from V and 5 bases from J; junction bases left unmatched: 7. The CDR3 consists of 16 residues.

The V gene is TRBV7-6, the J gene TRBJ2-3, with 15 nucleotides matching TRBD2. V trimming: 4 bases; J trimming: 0 bases; junction bases outside the gene matches: 5. This CDR3 is 18 amino acids long. The V gene's germline CDR1 is SGHVS and CDR2 FNYEAQ. The CDR3 protein is CASSSGTSGRISTDTQYF. Here the CDR3 DNA reads TGTGCCAGCAGCTCCGGGACTAGCGGGAGGATAAGCACAGATACGCAGTATTTT. The full variable domain, its missing parts supplied by reference TRBV7-6 and TRBJ2-3, is GAGVSQSPRYKVTKRGQDVALRCDPISGHVSLYWYRQALGQGPEFLTYFNYEAQQDKSGLPNDRFSAERPEGSISTLTIQRTEQRDSAMYRCASSSGTSGRISTDTQYFGPGTRLTVL.

This CDR3 reads CTLVLWYF. DNA for the CDR3: TGTACCCTTGTGTTGTGGTACTTC. The genes are TRBV27 and TRBJ2-7; D gene uncertain. Germline V gene data show CDR1 as MNHEY and CDR2 as SMNVEV (reference sequence). CDR3 size: 8 residues.

The chain carries TRBV9 and TRBJ1-1; maybe TRBD1 (6 bases). The CDR3 contains 14 residues. The V end lost 1 base, the J end lost 6 bases, and 13 bases lay between the germline ends. CDR1 SGDLS and CDR2 YYNGEE come from the germline V gene. The CDR3 DNA is TGTGCCAGCAGCGTATACGGAGGGGGGTCTGAAGCTTTCTTT. This translates into CASSVYGGGSEAFF.

The chain couples TRBV6-5 to TRBJ1-5; 7 bases line up with TRBD1. In germline, CDR1 is MNHEY, CDR2 SVGAGI. This CDR3 is built from 15 residues. V lost 10 bases, J lost 6 bases, and 15 bases stayed unmatched. CDR3: CATSPNQGGFQPQHF. CDR3 DNA sequence: TGTGCCACCTCCCCCAATCAGGGGGGCTTTCAGCCCCAGCATTTT.

The gene calls are TRBV4-1 and TRBJ1-4, with D maybe TRBD1 (6 bases). This CDR3 comprises 19 residues. Trimming shortened V by 4 bases and J by 8 bases, and 29 bases separated the two germline ends. The V gene's germline CDR1 is MGHRA and CDR2 YSYEKL. Written as DNA, the CDR3 is TGCGCCAGCAGCCCGGACAGTTCCCTTCCCCCCTACGATGGAGAAAAACTGTTTTTT. Its translation: CASSPDSSLPPYDGEKLFF.

V gene TRBV5-1 combines with J gene TRBJ2-5; 12 positions match TRBD1. The CDR3 spans 17 residues. J was trimmed by 5 bases and V by 2 bases; bases with no gene match: 10. Germline V gene data show CDR1 as SGHRS and CDR2 as YFSETQ. This CDR3 reads CASSFLPRDRGPETQYF. CDR3 nucleotides: TGCGCCAGCAGCTTTCTCCCCCGGGACAGGGGGCCGGAGACCCAGTACTTC.

V usage is TRBV6-5 and J usage is TRBJ2-2; 9 bases line up with TRBD1. Germline-derived CDR1 and CDR2 are MNHEY and SVGAGI. V trimming: 5 bases; J trimming: 7 bases; junction bases outside the gene matches: 5. This CDR3 has 14 residues. CDR3 loop: CASSRGQGDGELFF. The CDR3 DNA reads as TGTGCCAGCAGTAGGGGACAGGGCGACGGGGAGCTGTTTTTT.

The chain uses TRBV28 and TRBJ2-3; the match to TRBD2 covers 7 bases. The germline V gene has CDR1 MDHEN and CDR2 SYDVKM. The CDR3 runs to 15 residues. J lost 2 bases, V lost 2 bases, and 4 bases had no gene match. The CDR3 DNA reads TGTGCCAGCAGTTTACTAGCGGCATCCACAGATACGCAGTATTTT. Its translation: CASSLLAASTDTQYF.